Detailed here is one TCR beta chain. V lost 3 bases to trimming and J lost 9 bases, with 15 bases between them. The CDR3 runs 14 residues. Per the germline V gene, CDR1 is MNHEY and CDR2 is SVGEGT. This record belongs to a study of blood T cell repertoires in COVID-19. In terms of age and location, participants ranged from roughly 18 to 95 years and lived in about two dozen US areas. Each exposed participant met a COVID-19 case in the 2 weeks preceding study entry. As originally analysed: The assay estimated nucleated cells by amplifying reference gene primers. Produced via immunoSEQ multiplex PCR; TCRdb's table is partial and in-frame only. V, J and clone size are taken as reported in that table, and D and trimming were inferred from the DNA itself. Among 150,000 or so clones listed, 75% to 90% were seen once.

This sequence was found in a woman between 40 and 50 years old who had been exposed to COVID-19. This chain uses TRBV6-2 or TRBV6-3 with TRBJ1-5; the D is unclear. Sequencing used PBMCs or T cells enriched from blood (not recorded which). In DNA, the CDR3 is TGTGCCAGCAGTTATACACTCGGGTCGCTGCCCCAGCATTTT. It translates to CASSYTLGSLPQHF.